A single sample gave rise to the 24 T cell receptor beta chains below, sequenced in a study of blood T cell repertoires in COVID-19. Data came from immunoSEQ multiplex PCR; TCRdb stores just in-frame clones and leaves some out. The repertoire holds more than 300,000 clones, with roughly 86% as singletons. Sequencing was carried out using peripheral blood. The receptor source for this set is a woman aged 25-40 years with COVID-19, enrolled during active disease.

This chain uses TRBV2 with TRBJ1-1; perhaps TRBD1 as D (5 bases). Deletions cut 2 bases from V and 6 bases from J, with 19 bases between. CDR3 length equals 16 residues. CDR1 SNHLY and CDR2 FYNNEI come from the germline V gene. CDR3 nucleotide sequence: TGTGCCAGCAGTGAACCCGACGCACAGGAAACCGCTGAAGCTTTCTTT. Its translation: CASSEPDAQETAEAFF.

Concerning this clone itself: This specimen includes other DNA sequences encoding the same CDR3. The gene calls are TRBV2 and TRBJ2-6; no reliable D call. Germline V gene lookup returns CDR1 SNHLY and CDR2 FYNNEI. The CDR3 loop spans 16 amino acids. The V end was cut by 3 bases, the J end by 4 bases, with 13 bases between. CDR3 sequence: CASSEAQAYGANVLTF. The CDR3 region has the DNA TGTGCCAGCAGTGAGGCGCAGGCTTACGGGGCCAACGTCCTGACTTTC.

This clone was seen many times. The CDR3 DNA is TGTGCCAGCAGCCAAGGAGGGACTGGCACAGATACGCAGTATTTT. Its translation: CASSQGGTGTDTQYF. The J gene is TRBJ2-3, the V gene TRBV4-2; maybe TRBD2 (6 bases). The V end lost 1 base, the J end lost 1 base, and 9 bases lay between the germline ends. The CDR3 has 15 amino acids. Germline loops: CDR1 LGHNA, CDR2 YNFKEQ.

V gene TRBV6-5 combines with J gene TRBJ1-5; 8 nucleotides line up with TRBD1. The CDR3 loop spans 15 amino acids. Germline trimming cut 6 bases from V and 7 bases from J; bases unmatched to any gene: 11. Germline CDR1 and CDR2: MNHEY and SVGAGI. Written as DNA, the CDR3 is TGTGCCAGCAGATCGGTGACAGGGGTTGGACAGCCCCAGCATTTT. Its translation: CASRSVTGVGQPQHF.

The V and J genes are TRBV18 and TRBJ1-1, with 7 bases identical to TRBD1. This CDR3 spans 15 amino acids. Germline V lookup: CDR1 KGHSH, CDR2 LQKENI. The V segment lost 0 bases and the J segment 2 bases; nucleotides outside the gene matches: 3. CDR3 in amino acids: CASSPPGQENTEAFF. CDR3 in DNA: TGTGCCAGCTCACCACCCGGACAGGAAAACACTGAAGCTTTCTTT. Full variable domain (rest looked up from reference TRBV18 and TRBJ1-1): NAGVMQNPRHLVRRRGQEARLRCSPMKGHSHVYWYRQLPEEGLKFMVYLQKENIIDESGMPKERFSAEFPKEGPSILRIQQVVRGDSAAYFCASSPPGQENTEAFFGQGTRLTVV.

This chain uses TRBV2 with TRBJ1-5; D might be TRBD1 (5 bases). V was clipped by 7 bases and J by 3 bases, with 13 bases between them. The CDR3 is 14 amino acids. Germline loops: CDR1 SNHLY, CDR2 FYNNEI. CDR3 nucleotides: TGTGCCAGCACCCAGGACACGGTCAATCAGCCCCAGCATTTT. Translating gives CASTQDTVNQPQHF.

The CDR3 loop reads CASSPNLAGGTDTQYF. The DNA of the CDR3 is TGTGCCAGCAGCCCCAACCTAGCGGGAGGCACAGATACGCAGTATTTT. This chain uses TRBV9 with TRBJ2-3; 10 nucleotides line up with TRBD2. V was pared by 4 bases and J by 1 base, with 6 bases of the junction left unmatched. The CDR3 loop spans 16 amino acids. Germline values: CDR1 SGDLS, CDR2 YYNGEE.

This chain connects TRBV24-1 to TRBJ1-1, with a weak D call TRBD1 (6 bases). Germline values: CDR1 KGHDR, CDR2 SFDVKD. The CDR3 has 13 amino acids. The V end lost 4 bases, the J end lost 6 bases, and 11 bases lay between the germline ends. Written as DNA, the CDR3 is TGTGCCACCAGTGACCCAAACAGGGCTGAAGCTTTCTTT. Translated, it gives CATSDPNRAEAFF.

The chain uses TRBV4-3 and TRBJ2-7, with TRBD1 as a possible D gene (5 bases). This CDR3 has 17 residues. The germline V and J ends were trimmed by 3 bases and 4 bases, with 22 bases remaining between them. Germline V gene data show CDR1 as LGHNA and CDR2 as YSLEER. The chain's CDR3 is CASSQSGRGRVGYEQYF. CDR3 DNA sequence: TGCGCCAGCAGCCAGTCAGGCCGCGGCAGGGTCGGGTACGAGCAGTACTTC.

This clone was detected a few times. V is TRBV18 and J is TRBJ1-6; D ambiguous. Germline lookup yields CDR1 KGHSH and CDR2 LQKENI. Trimming took 4 bases from V and 7 from J, leaving 17 bases between them. The CDR3 contains 16 residues. The CDR3 DNA reads as TGTGCCAGCTCACGTATGGAGGGATCATTCAATTCACCCCTCCACTTT. Its translation: CASSRMEGSFNSPLHF. Using reference TRBV18 and TRBJ1-6 for the parts outside the CDR3, the full variable domain is NAGVMQNPRHLVRRRGQEARLRCSPMKGHSHVYWYRQLPEEGLKFMVYLQKENIIDESGMPKERFSAEFPKEGPSILRIQQVVRGDSAAYFCASSRMEGSFNSPLHFGNGTRLTVT.

The chain recombines TRBV5-1 with TRBJ2-7; TRBD1 is a possible D gene (5 bases). Trimming removed 1 base at V and 3 bases at J, with 11 bases between. The CDR3 loop spans 14 amino acids. The germline V gene encodes CDR1 SGHRS and CDR2 YFSETQ. The CDR3 sequence: CASSLSPGYYEQYF. Written as DNA, the CDR3 is TGCGCCAGCAGCTTGTCGCCAGGGTACTACGAGCAGTACTTC.

The J gene is TRBJ2-3, the V gene TRBV5-1; 13 bases agree with TRBD2. The germline V gene encodes CDR1 SGHRS and CDR2 YFSETQ. This CDR3 has 14 residues. V dropped 0 bases and J dropped 9; count of bases not matched to a gene: 1. The DNA for the CDR3 is TGCGCCAGCAGCTTGGGGACTAGCGGGAGAACGCAGTATTTT. This codes for CASSLGTSGRTQYF.

The rearrangement joins TRBV29-1 to TRBJ2-7; 11 bases agree with TRBD2. Trimming removed 4 bases from V and 3 bases from J; junction bases left unmatched: 2. CDR1 and CDR2 (germline): SQVTM, ANQGSEA. This CDR3 has 13 amino acids. This CDR3 reads CSVVGTSGYEQYF. CDR3 bases: TGCAGCGTTGTAGGGACTAGCGGCTACGAGCAGTACTTC.

V and J are TRBV6-5 and TRBJ2-2; tentative D call: TRBD2 (6 bases). This CDR3 is built from 14 residues. V was pared by 8 bases and J by 0 bases, with 10 bases between. Germline loops: CDR1 MNHEY, CDR2 SVGAGI. CDR3 residues: CASGGGANTGELFF. DNA for the CDR3: TGTGCCAGCGGAGGCGGGGCGAACACCGGGGAGCTGTTTTTT.

The rearrangement uses TRBV4-1 and TRBJ1-5; D not certain. This CDR3 has 15 amino acids. Germline lookup yields CDR1 MGHRA and CDR2 YSYEKL. Deletions cut 3 bases from V and 2 bases from J, with 11 bases between. The CDR3 loop reads CASSHLGLGNQPQHF. CDR3 DNA sequence: TGCGCCAGCAGCCACCTAGGTTTGGGCAATCAGCCCCAGCATTTT.

The chain carries TRBV28 and TRBJ2-7; D gene unclear. The CDR3 contains 12 residues. The germline V gene encodes CDR1 MDHEN and CDR2 SYDVKM. The V end lost 8 bases, the J end lost 4 bases, and 12 bases lay between the germline ends. The CDR3 region is CASSIAGYEQYF. As DNA, the CDR3 is TGTGCCAGCTCAATTGCAGGTTACGAGCAGTACTTC.

The rearrangement joins TRBV6-5 to TRBJ2-5; tentatively, D is TRBD1 (5 bases). Germline V CDR1 and CDR2: MNHEY, SVGAGI. V was trimmed by 7 bases and J by 1 base, leaving 13 bases between them. The CDR3 is 14 amino acids. This CDR3 reads CASKRTPGQETQYF. Here the CDR3 DNA reads TGTGCCAGCAAACGGACACCAGGCCAAGAGACCCAGTACTTC.

This chain links TRBV29-1 with TRBJ2-3; tentative D call: TRBD2 (6 bases). Germline V gene sequence: CDR1 SQVTM, CDR2 ANQGSEA. The V end lost 6 bases, the J end lost 5 bases, and 18 bases lay between the germline ends. The CDR3 length is 14 residues. The CDR3 coding sequence is TGCAGCGTCGCTCCCCGGGAGATGAGAGATACGCAGTATTTT. Amino acid sequence: CSVAPREMRDTQYF.

This clone was seen ten or more times. J is TRBJ1-2 and V is TRBV18; 7 bases agree with TRBD1. CDR3 length: 13 residues. J lost 8 bases, V lost 0 bases, and 3 bases had no gene match. The germline V gene has CDR1 KGHSH and CDR2 LQKENI. DNA of the CDR3: TGTGCCAGCTCACCACCCGCAGGGGGAGGCTACACCTTC. Encoded protein: CASSPPAGGGYTF.

The CDR3 sequence: CASSFQQGDEQYF. CDR3 nucleotides: TGTGCCAGCAGCTTCCAACAGGGCGACGAGCAGTACTTC. The rearrangement joins TRBV5-5 to TRBJ2-7; D possibly corresponds to TRBD1 (6 bases). The length of the CDR3 is 13 residues. The germline CDR1 and CDR2 sequences are SGHKS and YYEKEE (reference sequence). V lost 2 bases, J lost 5 bases, and 11 bases lay in between.

This chain joins TRBV28 and TRBJ1-4; unclear D gene. The germline V and J ends were trimmed by 4 bases and 11 bases, with 11 bases remaining between them. There are 12 residues in the CDR3. Looked up from germline, CDR1 is MDHEN and CDR2 is SYDVKM. CDR3 protein: CASSSPSRKLFF. CDR3 DNA: TGTGCCAGCAGTTCGCCTAGTCGGAAACTGTTTTTT. Full variable domain (outside the CDR3, taken from reference TRBV28 and TRBJ1-4): DVKVTQSSRYLVKRTGEKVFLECVQDMDHENMFWYRQDPGLGLRLIYFSYDVKMKEKGDIPEGYSVSREKKERFSLILESASTNQTSMYLCASSSPSRKLFFGSGTQLSVL.

This clone was seen once. This chain joins TRBV28 and TRBJ1-2; TRBD1 might be the D (6 bases). The ends were cut back, 6 bases at V and 8 bases at J, with 19 bases in the middle. Per germline, CDR1 MDHEN and CDR2 SYDVKM. The CDR3 has 14 amino acids. In nucleotides, the CDR3 is TGTGCCAGCAGGCAAACCGGACAGTTAGGAGGCTACACCTTC. It specifies CASRQTGQLGGYTF.

The chain has TRBV28 and TRBJ1-4; 9 bases agree with TRBD1. The CDR3 runs to 14 residues. Losses at the gene ends were 3 bases for V and 11 bases for J; bases not matched to a gene: 7. CDR1 MDHEN and CDR2 SYDVKM come from the germline V gene. In DNA, the CDR3 is TGTGCCAGCAGTTTTCCGGGACAGGGCGTGAAACTGTTTTTT. It translates to CASSFPGQGVKLFF.

This clone was picked up a small number of times. The genes are TRBV2 and TRBJ1-4; perhaps TRBD1 as D (5 bases). The germline gives CDR1 SNHLY, CDR2 FYNNEI. Trimming pared 7 bases from V and 0 bases from J, leaving 9 bases between. The CDR3 has 14 residues. The CDR3 DNA reads TGTGCCAGCACCAGGGCCGCAACTAATGAAAAACTGTTTTTT. It codes for CASTRAATNEKLFF.